What follows are 30 T cell receptor beta chains derived from one specimen sequenced in a study of cytomegalovirus exposure and HLA in healthy donors. Sequencing was performed with immunoSEQ multiplex PCR; in TCRdb, only in-frame clones are kept and a portion is missing. The sample carries tens of thousands of clones, approximately 88% recorded once. The sample comprised PBMCs. The receptor set was obtained from a woman in her late teens or twenties in good health and CMV-seropositive.

V gene TRBV13 combines with J gene TRBJ1-1, with 7 bases matching TRBD1. Germline-derived CDR1 and CDR2 are PRHDT and FYEKMQ (reference sequence). Trimming cost V 3 bases and J 0 bases; bases outside gene matches: 4. The length of the CDR3 is 15 residues. The CDR3 is CASSFGGGMNTEAFF. The CDR3 nucleotides are TGTGCCAGCAGCTTTGGAGGGGGCATGAACACTGAAGCTTTCTTT.

V and J are TRBV29-1 and TRBJ1-5; 7 nucleotides line up with TRBD1. Looked up from germline, CDR1 is SQVTM and CDR2 is ANQGSEA. Trimming at V came to 4 bases and at J to 7 bases, leaving 7 bases not matched to a gene. This CDR3 region has 13 residues. Written as DNA, the CDR3 is TGCAGCGTTGCGGCAGGGGGTGGGCAGCCCCAGCATTTT. This gives the protein CSVAAGGGQPQHF.

Only a few counts were recorded for this clone. The chain is built from TRBV11-2 and TRBJ2-7; 12 bases align to TRBD2. This CDR3 spans 14 amino acids. Germline CDR1 is SGHAT and CDR2 is FQNNGV. J lost 11 bases, V lost 0 bases, and 5 bases had no gene match. The CDR3 protein is CASSLDRTSGVEYF. The CDR3 DNA reads TGTGCCAGCAGCTTAGATCGGACTAGCGGGGTGGAGTACTTC. The full variable domain, rest sourced from reference TRBV11-2 and TRBJ2-7, is EAGVAQSPRYKIIEKRQSVAFWCNPISGHATLYWYQQILGQGPKLLIQFQNNGVVDDSQLPKDRFSAERLKGVDSTLKIQPAKLEDSAVYLCASSLDRTSGVEYFGPGTRLTVT.

The chain joins TRBV28 to TRBJ2-7; 8 bases align to TRBD2. The CDR3 is 16 amino acids. V lost 6 bases, J lost 3 bases, and 13 bases stayed unmatched. Germline CDR1 reads MDHEN; CDR2 reads SYDVKM. CDR3 loop: CASRVGGTSPLYEQYF. CDR3 nucleotides: TGTGCCAGCAGGGTGGGGGGGACTAGTCCCCTCTACGAGCAGTACTTC.

This clone appeared once. V and J are TRBV30 and TRBJ1-5, with unresolved D. The V gene's germline CDR1 is GTSNPN and CDR2 SVGIG (reference sequence). V gave up 0 bases and J gave up 6 bases, with 9 bases separating them. This CDR3 is 13 amino acids long. This chain's CDR3 is CAWSVEGSQPQHF. The DNA of the CDR3 is TGTGCCTGGAGTGTAGAGGGTAGTCAGCCCCAGCATTTT.

V usage is TRBV27 and J usage is TRBJ2-2; TRBD2 might be the D (5 bases). Germline CDR1 reads MNHEY; CDR2 reads SMNVEV (reference sequence). The ends were cut back, 6 bases at V and 6 bases at J, with 20 bases in the middle. The CDR3 is made up of 16 amino acids. For the CDR3, the DNA is TGTGCCAGCAGCGAGGGAGACCCAGGTAACGCCGGGGAGCTGTTTTTT. Its translation: CASSEGDPGNAGELFF.

This clone has ten or more counts. This sequence joins TRBV6-5 and TRBJ1-2; D is unclear. Looked up from germline, CDR1 is MNHEY and CDR2 is SVGAGI. The CDR3 contains 13 residues. The V gene lost 7 bases and the J gene lost 1 base, with 10 bases spanning the gap. This CDR3 is CASTYGVNYGYTF. In nucleotides, the CDR3 is TGTGCCAGCACCTACGGGGTTAACTATGGCTACACCTTC.

This sequence joins TRBV4-1 and TRBJ2-5, with 9 positions matching TRBD2. The junction had 11 bases not matched to a gene; V was cut back by 4 bases and J by 5 bases. Germline V gene sequence: CDR1 MGHRA, CDR2 YSYEKL. The CDR3 consists of 16 residues. The CDR3 bases are TGCGCCAGCAGCCCCAGTGGGGCGGGGGGGAGGGAGACCCAGTACTTC. Protein sequence: CASSPSGAGGRETQYF.

This clone turned up a few times. This chain uses TRBV7-6 with TRBJ1-6; possibly TRBD1 for D (5 bases). The V end was cut by 3 bases, the J end by 5 bases, with 11 bases between. The CDR3 is made up of 15 amino acids. Germline values: CDR1 SGHVS, CDR2 FNYEAQ. CDR3 region: CASSFGTYDNSPLHF. The CDR3 DNA reads as TGTGCCAGCAGCTTTGGGACTTACGATAATTCACCCCTCCACTTT.

The chain is built from TRBV11-2 and TRBJ2-5; a possible D gene is TRBD1 (5 bases). CDR1 SGHAT and CDR2 FQNNGV come from the germline V gene. V gave up 5 bases and J gave up 5 bases, with 18 bases separating them. This CDR3 region has 15 residues. CDR3 bases: TGTGCCAGCAGCCTCGCAGGGCCTCCTCTGGAGACCCAGTACTTC. Translating it yields CASSLAGPPLETQYF.

The chain carries TRBV27 and TRBJ2-2; 11 bases map to TRBD1. CDR1 and CDR2 from the germline V gene are MNHEY and SMNVEV (reference sequence). J lost 6 bases, V lost 6 bases, and 6 bases had no gene match. The CDR3 covers 15 residues. The CDR3 loop is CASRIQGQGAGELFF. In DNA, the CDR3 is TGTGCCAGCAGAATCCAGGGACAGGGGGCCGGGGAGCTGTTTTTT.

This rearrangement joins TRBV28 to TRBJ2-3, with 7 bases fitting TRBD1. The CDR3 is 13 residues long. Trimming removed 3 bases from V and 6 bases from J; junction bases left unmatched: 3. Germline V gene lookup returns CDR1 MDHEN and CDR2 SYDVKM. CDR3 coding DNA: TGTGCCAGCAGTTTTACAGGGGCGGATACGCAGTATTTT. Translated, it gives CASSFTGADTQYF.

A few counts support this clone. This chain connects TRBV19 to TRBJ2-1; perhaps TRBD2 as D (5 bases). Germline V CDR1 and CDR2: LNHDA, SQIVND (reference sequence). Trimming pared 4 bases from V and 10 bases from J, leaving 8 bases between. The CDR3 runs 11 residues. CDR3 bases: TGTGCCAGTAGTAGCGGGCCCGAGCAGTTCTTC. It yields the protein CASSSGPEQFF.

V is TRBV28 and J is TRBJ2-5; 7 bases map to TRBD1. Germline V lookup: CDR1 MDHEN, CDR2 SYDVKM. V lost 3 bases and J lost 5; bases outside the gene matches: 18. The CDR3 loop spans 18 amino acids. CDR3 region: CASSFQGQKSVAAETQYF. The CDR3 DNA follows: TGTGCCAGCAGTTTCCAGGGACAGAAAAGTGTTGCTGCGGAGACCCAGTACTTC.

This clone was detected a few times. The chain recombines TRBV28 with TRBJ1-1; 7 nucleotides match TRBD1. This CDR3 is 13 amino acids long. V shed 5 bases and J 5 bases; nucleotides not matched to a gene: 5. Per germline, CDR1 MDHEN and CDR2 SYDVKM. The CDR3 sequence is CASSQQGETEAFF. The CDR3 DNA is TGTGCCAGCAGTCAGCAGGGGGAAACTGAAGCTTTCTTT.

This clone has just a few counts. The chain carries TRBV10-2 and TRBJ2-5; 9 bases match TRBD2. Germline V CDR1 and CDR2: WSHSY, SAAADI. This CDR3 region has 15 residues. The junction had 5 bases not matched to a gene; V was cut back by 4 bases and J by 2 bases. CDR3 sequence (DNA): TGCGCCAGCAGTGTAAGCGGGGGGATTCAAGAGACCCAGTACTTC. Its translation: CASSVSGGIQETQYF.

V is TRBV5-4 and J is TRBJ2-1, with TRBD2 matching 10 bases. The V segment lost 2 bases and the J segment 2 bases; nucleotides outside the gene matches: 4. This CDR3 has 16 residues. Germline CDR1 reads SGHNT; CDR2 reads YYREEE (reference sequence). The CDR3 DNA reads as TGTGCCAGCAGCTTACCTCTAGCGGGGGCCTACAATGAGCAGTTCTTC. Residues: CASSLPLAGAYNEQFF.

The count of this clone is one. The gene calls are TRBV7-8 and TRBJ1-2, with 7 positions matching TRBD1. Germline assignment: CDR1 SGHVS and CDR2 FQNEAQ. The V gene end was trimmed by 2 bases and the J gene end by 5 bases; junction bases not matched to a gene: 8. The CDR3 runs to 15 residues. The DNA for the CDR3 is TGTGCCAGCAGCTTAACGCCAGGGGGGCATTATGGCTACACCTTC. Its protein is CASSLTPGGHYGYTF.

The sample holds a few counts of this clone. The rearrangement joins TRBV30 to TRBJ1-2, with D unclear. Between the trimmed V and J ends, which lost 2 bases and 5 bases, there was a span of 18 bases. CDR1 GTSNPN and CDR2 SVGIG come from the germline V gene (reference sequence). The CDR3 is made up of 15 amino acids. As DNA, the CDR3 is TGTGCCTGGAGTAGGCCCAAGCGGGTATGGTATGGCTACACCTTC. It encodes CAWSRPKRVWYGYTF.

This clone was counted between two and nine times. The chain joins TRBV29-1 to TRBJ2-7, with TRBD2 matching 15 bases. The V gene end was trimmed by 3 bases and the J gene end by 5 bases; junction bases not matched to a gene: 5. CDR1 is SQVTM, CDR2 ANQGSEA, per germline. This CDR3 is 15 amino acids long. For the CDR3, the DNA is TGCAGCGTTGAGGGACTAGCGGGGGGCCCGGACGAGCAGTACTTC. This sequence encodes CSVEGLAGGPDEQYF.

The gene calls are TRBV6-4 and TRBJ2-3; D uncertain. The germline V gene has CDR1 MRHNA and CDR2 SNTAGT. Trimming pared 6 bases from V and 1 base from J, leaving 8 bases between. The length of the CDR3 is 13 residues. DNA of the CDR3: TGTGCCAGCAGCAGACAAGGCACAGATACGCAGTATTTT. Translating gives CASSRQGTDTQYF.

This rearrangement joins TRBV18 to TRBJ1-1; D remains ambiguous. V lost 2 bases to trimming and J lost 4 bases, with 8 bases between them. The CDR3 extends over 13 amino acids. CDR1 is KGHSH and CDR2 is LQKENI in the germline V gene. The DNA for the CDR3 is TGTGCCAGCTCACCAGGGAGAGGCACTGAAGCTTTCTTT. This encodes CASSPGRGTEAFF.

The chain recombines TRBV28 with TRBJ2-2, with a tentative D call TRBD2 (6 bases). Germline V gene lookup returns CDR1 MDHEN and CDR2 SYDVKM. Trimming stripped 3 bases from V and 7 bases from J, with 9 bases between. The CDR3 is 13 residues long. The CDR3 coding sequence is TGTGCCAGCAGTTTTCCGGGGGTCGGGGAGCTGTTTTTT. As protein: CASSFPGVGELFF. The whole variable domain, remainder taken from reference TRBV28 and TRBJ2-2, is DVKVTQSSRYLVKRTGEKVFLECVQDMDHENMFWYRQDPGLGLRLIYFSYDVKMKEKGDIPEGYSVSREKKERFSLILESASTNQTSMYLCASSFPGVGELFFGEGSRLTVL.

V usage is TRBV14 and J usage is TRBJ1-1; no reliable D call. The CDR3 sequence is 13 residues long. The germline V and J ends were trimmed by 1 base and 5 bases, with 8 bases remaining between them. The germline CDR1 and CDR2 sequences are SGHDN and FVKESK. As DNA, the CDR3 is TGTGCCAGCAGCCAAGTTCAGAGGACTGAAGCTTTCTTT. Protein sequence: CASSQVQRTEAFF. Together with reference TRBV14 and TRBJ1-1, the CDR3 gives the full variable domain: EAGVTQFPSHSVIEKGQTVTLRCDPISGHDNLYWYRRVMGKEIKFLLHFVKESKQDESGMPNNRFLAERTGGTYSTLKVQPAELEDSGVYFCASSQVQRTEAFFGQGTRLTVV.

The rearrangement uses TRBV2 and TRBJ1-2; 10 bases align to TRBD1. The V gene end was trimmed by 7 bases and the J gene end by 8 bases; junction bases not matched to a gene: 7. This CDR3 has 13 residues. In germline, CDR1 is SNHLY, CDR2 FYNNEI. The CDR3: CASTTDRGKGYTF. The CDR3 coding sequence is TGTGCCAGCACCACGGACAGGGGGAAAGGCTACACCTTC. Variable domain in full (rest from reference TRBV2 and TRBJ1-2): EPEVTQTPSHQVTQMGQEVILRCVPISNHLYFYWYRQILGQKVEFLVSFYNNEISEKSEIFDDQFSVERPDGSNFTLKIRSTKLEDSAMYFCASTTDRGKGYTFGSGTRLTVV.

The chain couples TRBV2 to TRBJ1-5; the D is unclear. Trimming stripped 1 base from V and 0 bases from J, with 7 bases between. The CDR3 is made up of 15 amino acids. Germline values: CDR1 SNHLY, CDR2 FYNNEI. CDR3 DNA sequence: TGTGCCAGCAGTGAAGTTAGCGATAGCAATCAGCCCCAGCATTTT. Protein sequence: CASSEVSDSNQPQHF.

The V call is TRBV13, the J call TRBJ2-1; 9 bases agree with TRBD2. The V gene end was trimmed by 2 bases and the J gene end by 3 bases; junction bases not matched to a gene: 2. This CDR3 is 15 amino acids long. Germline loops: CDR1 PRHDT, CDR2 FYEKMQ (reference sequence). The CDR3 region is CASSLLAGHYNEQFF. The CDR3 DNA is TGTGCCAGCAGCTTACTAGCGGGGCACTACAATGAGCAGTTCTTC.

The genes are TRBV7-2 and TRBJ1-4, with TRBD1 matching 10 bases. This CDR3 contains 15 residues. Per the germline V gene, CDR1 is SGHTA and CDR2 is FQGNSA. The ends lost 5 bases at V and 7 bases at J; junction bases unmatched: 7. The CDR3 DNA reads as TGTGCCAGCAGCCTCGACAGGGGGCCGGGTGAAAAACTGTTTTTT. Encoded protein: CASSLDRGPGEKLFF.

V is TRBV7-9 and J is TRBJ1-4; 7 nucleotides agree with TRBD1. This CDR3 comprises 18 residues. Germline V gene lookup returns CDR1 SEHNR and CDR2 FQNEAQ (reference sequence). With V trimmed by 4 bases and J by 0 bases, 11 bases remained unmatched. The CDR3 spells CASSSGTADYATNEKLFF. The CDR3, as DNA: TGTGCCAGCAGCTCCGGGACAGCGGATTATGCAACTAATGAAAAACTGTTTTTT.

The chain couples TRBV28 to TRBJ1-3; weak D call: TRBD1 (5 bases). Germline V gene sequence: CDR1 MDHEN, CDR2 SYDVKM. The CDR3 is made up of 14 amino acids. With 4 bases removed from V and 4 bases from J, the gap between germline ends came to 11 bases. CDR3: CASSSAGTGNTIYF. CDR3 sequence (DNA): TGTGCCAGCAGTTCCGCGGGGACGGGAAACACCATATATTTT. Combining the CDR3 with reference TRBV28 and TRBJ1-3 gives the whole variable domain DVKVTQSSRYLVKRTGEKVFLECVQDMDHENMFWYRQDPGLGLRLIYFSYDVKMKEKGDIPEGYSVSREKKERFSLILESASTNQTSMYLCASSSAGTGNTIYFGEGSWLTVV.